What follows is one T cell receptor beta chain and its context. What it recognizes is unknown. V was cut by 4 bases and J by 0 bases, with 6 bases left in between. This CDR3 is 14 amino acids long. Germline CDR1 MDHEN, CDR2 SYDVKM. This specimen comes from a study of beta chain features in type 1 diabetes. Study-wide background: Sorted cells, some 110 million in number, were examined across all samples. Study-level points and caveats: Small HLA sub-analyses could not settle whether HLA shapes TCRB rearrangement. Shorter TCRB CDR3s, moderately but significantly so, marked every one of the four CD4+ subsets in Type 1 diabetes patients.

What was sequenced were expressed TCRB transcripts, since all of the isolated RNA had been reverse transcribed. Sequenced by immunoSEQ multiplex PCR; TCRdb stores in-frame clones only, minus some. The sample records some 120,000 clones, 15% to 20% being singletons. The clonotype was recovered from a man aged 18 to 30 with type 1 diabetes. This sequence joins TRBV28 and TRBJ1-4, with a tentative D call TRBD1 (5 bases). Sequencing input: central memory CD4+ T cells from blood. CDR3 protein: CASSWGSTNEKLFF. The CDR3 coding sequence is TGTGCCAGCAGTTGGGGCTCAACTAATGAAAAACTGTTTTTT.